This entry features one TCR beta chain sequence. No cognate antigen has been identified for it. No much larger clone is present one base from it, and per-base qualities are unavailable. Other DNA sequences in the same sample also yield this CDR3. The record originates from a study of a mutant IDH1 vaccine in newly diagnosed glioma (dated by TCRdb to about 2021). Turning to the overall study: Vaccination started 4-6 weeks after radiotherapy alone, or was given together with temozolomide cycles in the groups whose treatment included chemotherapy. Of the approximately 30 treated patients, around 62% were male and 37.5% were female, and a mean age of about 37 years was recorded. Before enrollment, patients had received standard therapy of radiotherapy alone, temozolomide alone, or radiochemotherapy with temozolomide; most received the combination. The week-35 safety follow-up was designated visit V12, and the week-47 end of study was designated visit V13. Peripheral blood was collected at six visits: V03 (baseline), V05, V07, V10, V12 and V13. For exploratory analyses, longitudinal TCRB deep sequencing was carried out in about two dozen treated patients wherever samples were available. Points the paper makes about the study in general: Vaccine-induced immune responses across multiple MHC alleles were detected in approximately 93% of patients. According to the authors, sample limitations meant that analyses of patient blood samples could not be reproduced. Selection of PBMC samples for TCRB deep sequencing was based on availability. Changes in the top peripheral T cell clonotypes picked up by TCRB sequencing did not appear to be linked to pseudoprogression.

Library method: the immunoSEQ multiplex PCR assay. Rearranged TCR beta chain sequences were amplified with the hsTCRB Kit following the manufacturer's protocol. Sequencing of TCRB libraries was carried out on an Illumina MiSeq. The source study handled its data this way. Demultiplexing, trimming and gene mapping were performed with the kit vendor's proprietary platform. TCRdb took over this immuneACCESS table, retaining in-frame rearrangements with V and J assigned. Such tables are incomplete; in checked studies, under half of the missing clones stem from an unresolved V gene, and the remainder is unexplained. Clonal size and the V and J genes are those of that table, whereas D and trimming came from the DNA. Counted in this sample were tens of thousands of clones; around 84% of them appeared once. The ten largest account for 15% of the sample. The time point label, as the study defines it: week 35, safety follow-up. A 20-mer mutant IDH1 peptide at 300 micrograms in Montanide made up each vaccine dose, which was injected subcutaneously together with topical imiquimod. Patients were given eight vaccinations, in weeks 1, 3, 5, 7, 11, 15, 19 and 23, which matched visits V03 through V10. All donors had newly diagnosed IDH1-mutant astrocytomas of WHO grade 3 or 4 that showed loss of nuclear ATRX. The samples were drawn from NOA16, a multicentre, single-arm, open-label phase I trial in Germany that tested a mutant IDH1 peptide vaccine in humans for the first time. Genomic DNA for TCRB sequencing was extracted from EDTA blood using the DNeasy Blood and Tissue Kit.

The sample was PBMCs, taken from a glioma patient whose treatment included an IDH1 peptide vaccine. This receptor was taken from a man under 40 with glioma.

The CDR3 here reads CASSRLDRENTEAFF. Read as DNA, the sequence is TGCGCCAGCAGCCGTTTGGACAGGGAGAACACTGAAGCTTTCTTT. The chain is made from TRBV4-1 and TRBJ1-1, with 8 central nucleotides matching TRBD1. The CDR3 sequence holds 15 residues, the cysteine and phenylalanine included. Solely the CDR3 DNA is kept, with 45 bases framed from the first base. CDR1 and CDR2 were assigned from the germline V gene as MGHRA and YSYEKL. The germline V end is reduced by 4 bases and the J end by 1 base; junction bases left unmatched: 5.